The 7 T cell receptor beta chains listed next were all sequenced from one sample in a study of cytomegalovirus exposure and HLA in healthy donors (dated by TCRdb to 2016 to 2017). The receptor library was made with the immunoSEQ multiplex PCR assay. For the multiplex PCR, a mixture combining 60 forward primers for TCR Vbeta segments and 13 reverse primers for TCR Jbeta segments was used. TCRdb retrieved this table from immuneACCESS and kept in-frame rearrangements only. Not all clones are present; in checked studies, unresolved V genes account for under half, and no reason is known for the remainder. Within this sample are around 150,000 clones, with approximately 80% of them counted one time only. Clones ranked in the top ten supply around 2% of the sample. Sample: PBMCs. The receptors were gathered from a man aged 25-45 years in good health and CMV-seronegative.

The chain uses TRBV6-1 and TRBJ1-1; a weak D match, TRBD1 (5 bases). Germline CDR1 reads MNHNS; CDR2 reads SASEGT. Between the trimmed V and J ends, which lost 6 bases and 0 bases, there was a span of 14 bases. The CDR3 is 15 residues long. The CDR3 DNA reads as TGTGCCAGCAGCCCCCCCGGGGGGATGAACACTGAAGCTTTCTTT. It translates to CASSPPGGMNTEAFF.

With regard to this clone: A read error may account for a junction end that differs from germline. The V call is TRBV5-4, the J call TRBJ2-3, with D tentatively TRBD1 (7 bases). The germline CDR1 and CDR2 sequences are SGHNT and YYREEE (reference sequence). CDR3 size: 15 residues. The CDR3, as DNA: TGTGCCAGCAGCTTTGAAGGAGGGGGCACGGATACGCAGTATTTT. Its protein product is CASSFEGGGTDTQYF.

V and J are TRBV19 and TRBJ2-7; 11 bases line up with TRBD2. Trimming cost V 4 bases and J 0 bases; bases outside gene matches: 2. Germline CDR1 is LNHDA and CDR2 is SQIVND (reference sequence). This CDR3 contains 15 residues. The CDR3: CASSRGLAASYEQYF. The CDR3 coding sequence is TGTGCCAGTAGTAGGGGACTAGCGGCCTCCTACGAGCAGTACTTC.

This CDR3 reads CASSLAGGPSLDEQFF. Written as DNA, the CDR3 is TGTGCCAGCAGCTTAGCGGGAGGGCCGTCTCTGGATGAGCAGTTCTTC. The chain combines TRBV13 with TRBJ2-1; 8 positions match TRBD2. V trimming: 1 base; J trimming: 8 bases; junction bases outside the gene matches: 10. Germline CDR1 reads PRHDT; CDR2 reads FYEKMQ (reference sequence). The CDR3 loop spans 16 amino acids.

The chain recombines TRBV5-1 with TRBJ2-4, with 10 bases matching TRBD1. The germline V gene has CDR1 SGHRS and CDR2 YFSETQ. Germline trimming cut 6 bases from V and 9 bases from J; bases unmatched to any gene: 9. The CDR3 extends over 14 amino acids. The CDR3 DNA follows: TGCGCCAGCACCCTTGGACAGGGGGGCGGCATTCAGTACTTC. This gives the protein CASTLGQGGGIQYF.

The rearrangement links TRBV9 to TRBJ1-2, with TRBD1 as a possible D gene (6 bases). CDR3 size: 15 residues. From germline, CDR1 is SGDLS and CDR2 YYNGEE. Trimming took off 6 bases at V and 3 bases at J, with 18 bases between the two ends. The CDR3 DNA follows: TGTGCCAGCACCAGGATAGGAACAGGGCACTATGGCTACACCTTC. Protein sequence: CASTRIGTGHYGYTF.

The genes are TRBV4-1 and TRBJ2-7, with D hard to call. The CDR3 has 15 residues. CDR1 and CDR2 from the germline V gene are MGHRA and YSYEKL. Trimming took off 0 bases at V and 0 bases at J, with 9 bases between the two ends. This chain's CDR3 is CASSQDEFSSYEQYF. The CDR3 DNA sequence: TGCGCCAGCAGCCAAGATGAGTTTAGCTCCTACGAGCAGTACTTC.